The TCR beta chain described here comes from a study of blood T cell repertoires in COVID-19. As for the study in general: The study drew acute and convalescent COVID-19 samples from the United States, Italy and Spain. In each case, the material was cDNA or gDNA derived from T cells, B-cell-depleted T cells, or PBMCs.

Study processing details: The assay estimated nucleated cells by amplifying reference gene primers. Data came from immunoSEQ multiplex PCR; TCRdb stores just in-frame clones and leaves some out. Clone size and V and J calls were adopted from that table, with D and trimming inferred from the DNA. The repertoire consists of approximately 240,000 clones, with 75% to 90% occurring once and the leading ten covering more than 2.5%. The CDR3 spans 15 residues. V lost 4 bases, J lost 4 bases, and 13 bases lay in between. CDR1 SGHTA and CDR2 FQGNSA come from the germline V gene. This clonotype originated in a woman between 25 and 40 years old who had recovered from COVID-19. Source material: peripheral blood. The chain combines TRBV7-2 with TRBJ1-4, with D possibly TRBD1 on 6 matching bases. Here the CDR3 DNA reads TGTGCCAGCAGCTATTTCGACAGGCTTAATGAAAAACTGTTTTTT. It codes for CASSYFDRLNEKLFF.